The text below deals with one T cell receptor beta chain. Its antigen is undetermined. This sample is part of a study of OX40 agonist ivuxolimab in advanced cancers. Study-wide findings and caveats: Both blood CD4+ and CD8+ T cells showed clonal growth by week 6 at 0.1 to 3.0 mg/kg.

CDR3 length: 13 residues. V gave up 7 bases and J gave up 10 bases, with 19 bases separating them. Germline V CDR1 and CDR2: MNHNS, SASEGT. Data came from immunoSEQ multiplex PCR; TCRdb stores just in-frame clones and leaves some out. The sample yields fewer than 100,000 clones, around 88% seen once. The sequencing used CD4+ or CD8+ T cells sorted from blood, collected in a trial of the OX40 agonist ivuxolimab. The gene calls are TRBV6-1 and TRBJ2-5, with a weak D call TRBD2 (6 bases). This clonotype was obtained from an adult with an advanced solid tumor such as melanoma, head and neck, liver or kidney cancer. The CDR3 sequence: CASTRLRWGDQYF. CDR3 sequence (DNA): TGTGCCAGCACCAGACTGCGGTGGGGGGACCAGTACTTC.